Shown below are 8 T cell receptor beta chains from a single sample sequenced in a study of T cell responses to AZD1222 COVID-19 vaccine. Clones were read by immunoSEQ multiplex PCR, and TCRdb kept only the in-frame ones, dropping some. This sample yields more than 95,000 clones, of which about 87% are seen a single time; roughly 10% belongs to the top ten. The source was peripheral blood, collected on day 0 of AZD1222 vaccination. These receptors originate from an adult in good health.

This clone was seen a single time. At one of its ends the junction is not consistent with the germline gene, which may arise from a read error. The V call is TRBV5-1, the J call TRBJ2-7; 14 bases map to TRBD2. Germline V gives CDR1 SGHRS, CDR2 YFSETQ. The CDR3 loop spans 16 amino acids. CDR3 nucleotide sequence: TGCGCCAGCAGTCCCCAGACTAGCGGGGGGGCAGGTGGGCATGTATTC. Translating gives CASSPQTSGGAGGHVF.

CDR3 loop: CASSGRQGTRVNEQFF. The CDR3 DNA is TGTGCCAGCAGTGGGCGCCAGGGGACTAGAGTCAATGAGCAGTTCTTC. This chain connects TRBV6-1 to TRBJ2-1; TRBD2 agrees at 8 bases. Germline V lookup: CDR1 MNHNS, CDR2 SASEGT. CDR3 length: 16 amino acids. After removal of 4 bases from V and 6 bases from J, the junction contained 11 bases not matched to a gene.

This clone was seen only a few times. The chain joins TRBV5-1 to TRBJ2-7; 7 bases are shared with TRBD1. The germline gives CDR1 SGHRS, CDR2 YFSETQ. The CDR3 consists of 14 residues. The V and J ends lost 0 bases and 3 bases, in that order; junction bases with no gene match: 3. In nucleotides, the CDR3 is TGCGCCAGCAGCTTGGCCACAGGGGACTACGAGCAGTACTTC. It is translated as CASSLATGDYEQYF.

The rearrangement links TRBV7-2 to TRBJ1-4; TRBD1 is a possible D gene (5 bases). CDR3 size: 15 residues. V was pared by 4 bases and J by 0 bases, with 9 bases between. CDR1 and CDR2 (germline): SGHTA, FQGNSA. CDR3 coding DNA: TGTGCCAGCAGCTCGCAGGGTGCAACTAATGAAAAACTGTTTTTT. This translates into CASSSQGATNEKLFF.

The chain recombines TRBV30 with TRBJ2-3; D not resolved. Germline V gives CDR1 GTSNPN, CDR2 SVGIG (reference sequence). Trimming pared 0 bases from V and 1 base from J, leaving 8 bases between. The CDR3 totals 14 residues. Here the CDR3 reads CAWSVPGGTDTQYF. CDR3 sequence (DNA): TGTGCCTGGAGTGTACCTGGAGGCACAGATACGCAGTATTTT.

The gene calls are TRBV30 and TRBJ1-5; possibly TRBD1 for D (6 bases). The CDR3 consists of 14 residues. The germline V and J ends were trimmed by 0 bases and 6 bases, with 12 bases remaining between them. The V gene's germline CDR1 is GTSNPN and CDR2 SVGIG (reference sequence). The CDR3 region is CAWSVTGFGQPQHF. The CDR3 DNA sequence: TGTGCCTGGAGTGTAACAGGGTTCGGTCAGCCCCAGCATTTT.

This sequence joins TRBV27 and TRBJ2-7, with TRBD1 matching over 7 bases. J gave up 6 bases and V 4 bases, and 6 bases lay outside the gene matches. The germline V gene has CDR1 MNHEY and CDR2 SMNVEV (reference sequence). CDR3 length: 13 residues. Here the CDR3 reads CASSYNRGSEQYF. CDR3 bases: TGTGCCAGCAGTTATAACAGGGGTTCCGAGCAGTACTTC.

The rearrangement uses TRBV10-1 and TRBJ2-2, with D perhaps TRBD2 (6 bases). CDR1 WNHNN and CDR2 SYGVQD come from the germline V gene (reference sequence). The CDR3 has 14 amino acids. V was cut by 7 bases and J by 4 bases, with 13 bases left in between. CDR3 protein: CASTGGAGTGELFF. The DNA for the CDR3 is TGCGCCAGCACCGGGGGAGCGGGCACCGGGGAGCTGTTTTTT.